The 14 T cell receptor beta chains below come from one sample, sequenced in a study of blood T cell repertoires in COVID-19 (dated by TCRdb to about 2020). The method behind the library was the immunoSEQ multiplex PCR assay. The immuneACCESS repertoire file appears here via TCRdb, limited to in-frame rearrangements. These files lack a portion of the clones; in checked studies, under half of the deficit traces to unresolved V genes, and the cause of the others is not known. The sample yields about 180,000 clones; approximately 80% were counted once. The ten largest clones take up 6.5% to 8.5% of the sample. Sequencing was done on a sample of peripheral blood. All receptors derive from a woman in her forties with COVID-19, enrolled during active disease.

This clone was seen a few times. The chain combines TRBV19 with TRBJ2-3; 9 nucleotides match TRBD1. CDR1 and CDR2 (germline): LNHDA, SQIVND (reference sequence). V lost 6 bases to trimming and J lost 6 bases; unmatched junction nucleotides: 10. CDR3 length: 15 residues. CDR3 nucleotide sequence: TGTGCCAGTAGCCCAGCCCGCGGACAGGGGGATACGCAGTATTTT. The encoded protein is CASSPARGQGDTQYF.

The chain recombines TRBV7-8 with TRBJ2-2, with 7 nucleotides matching TRBD2. The CDR3 contains 16 residues. Germline values: CDR1 SGHVS, CDR2 FQNEAQ. Trimming removed 5 bases from V and 1 base from J; junction bases left unmatched: 7. The CDR3 spells CASSRTGGQNTGELFF. CDR3 DNA: TGTGCCAGCAGCCGAACGGGAGGCCAGAACACCGGGGAGCTGTTTTTT.

This clone was seen just once. J is TRBJ1-1 and V is TRBV6-5; 9 bases fit TRBD1. Germline V CDR1 and CDR2: MNHEY, SVGAGI. The CDR3 has 13 amino acids. The trim removed 10 bases at V and 3 bases at J, leaving 6 bases unmatched. The DNA for the CDR3 is TGTGCCAATAGGGACAGGGAGGACACTGAAGCTTTCTTT. This encodes CANRDREDTEAFF.

V and J are TRBV7-3 and TRBJ2-1; D not certain. Per the germline V gene, CDR1 is SGHTA and CDR2 is FQGTGA. CDR3 length: 15 amino acids. V gave up 5 bases and J gave up 4 bases, with 15 bases separating them. The CDR3 is CASSRPKQVYNEQFF. The CDR3 coding sequence is TGTGCCAGCAGCCGACCAAAGCAGGTATACAATGAGCAGTTCTTC.

V gene TRBV2 combines with J gene TRBJ2-7, with 8 nucleotides matching TRBD1. This CDR3 has 14 amino acids. The germline V gene has CDR1 SNHLY and CDR2 FYNNEI. After removal of 5 bases from V and 0 bases from J, the junction contained 3 bases not matched to a gene. In DNA, the CDR3 is TGTGCCAGCAGTCGACAGGGGAGCTCCTACGAGCAGTACTTC. Translation gives CASSRQGSSYEQYF.

The V gene is TRBV4-1, the J gene TRBJ2-5, with 7 positions matching TRBD2. This CDR3 has 15 amino acids. CDR1 is MGHRA, CDR2 YSYEKL, per germline. The V gene end was trimmed by 0 bases and the J gene end by 4 bases; junction bases not matched to a gene: 5. This chain's CDR3 is CASSQEGEGRETQYF. CDR3 coding DNA: TGCGCCAGCAGCCAAGAAGGGGAGGGCCGAGAGACCCAGTACTTC.

The V and J genes are TRBV2 and TRBJ2-3, with 7 bases fitting TRBD2. CDR3 length: 13 amino acids. V trimming: 7 bases; J trimming: 6 bases; junction bases outside the gene matches: 7. CDR1 and CDR2 from the germline V gene are SNHLY and FYNNEI. The CDR3 spells CASTRLAGDTQYF. CDR3 bases: TGTGCCAGCACGAGACTAGCAGGGGATACGCAGTATTTT.

V is TRBV7-6 and J is TRBJ2-1; D is perhaps TRBD2 (5 bases). The CDR3 consists of 17 residues. The germline CDR1 and CDR2 sequences are SGHVS and FNYEAQ. The germline V and J ends were trimmed by 0 bases and 2 bases, with 14 bases remaining between them. The CDR3 sequence is CASSLAPSGRTYNEQFF. The CDR3 DNA reads TGTGCCAGCAGCTTAGCCCCTTCGGGGAGAACCTACAATGAGCAGTTCTTC.

The chain employs TRBV10-2 and TRBJ1-1, with D possibly being TRBD1 (6 bases). This CDR3 is built from 13 residues. V was pared by 5 bases and J by 5 bases, with 12 bases between. Per the germline V gene, CDR1 is WSHSY and CDR2 is SAAADI. The CDR3 nucleotides are TGCGCCAGCAGTCACAACAGGGTTACTGAAGCTTTCTTT. Translated: CASSHNRVTEAFF.

The table lists this clone with a count of one. DNA for the CDR3: TGTGCCAGCAGCTTAGGCGGGGGTGCTACCTACGAGCAGTACTTC. It specifies CASSLGGGATYEQYF. The rearrangement uses TRBV11-2 and TRBJ2-7; TRBD2 agrees at 7 bases. V lost 1 base to trimming and J lost 2 bases; unmatched junction nucleotides: 5. Germline assignment: CDR1 SGHAT and CDR2 FQNNGV. The CDR3 covers 15 residues. The full variable domain, with the rest looked up from reference TRBV11-2 and TRBJ2-7, is EAGVAQSPRYKIIEKRQSVAFWCNPISGHATLYWYQQILGQGPKLLIQFQNNGVVDDSQLPKDRFSAERLKGVDSTLKIQPAKLEDSAVYLCASSLGGGATYEQYFGPGTRLTVT.

The chain links TRBV6-5 to TRBJ2-3; D might be TRBD2 (5 bases). The ends were cut back, 7 bases at V and 9 bases at J, with 17 bases in the middle. The CDR3 is made up of 13 amino acids. Germline CDR1 and CDR2: MNHEY and SVGAGI. Here the CDR3 reads CASTNDWGATQYF. CDR3 in DNA: TGTGCCAGCACCAATGACTGGGGAGCCACGCAGTATTTT.

This chain links TRBV11-2 with TRBJ1-1, with D perhaps TRBD1 (5 bases). Per germline, CDR1 SGHAT and CDR2 FQNNGV. Trimming stripped 1 base from V and 8 bases from J, with 11 bases between. The CDR3 runs to 13 residues. The CDR3: CASSLALQGEAFF. CDR3 coding DNA: TGTGCCAGCAGCTTAGCGCTTCAGGGAGAAGCTTTCTTT.

V is TRBV5-1 and J is TRBJ1-2; 8 bases match TRBD1. The CDR3 runs 15 residues. The J segment lost 7 bases and the V segment lost 4 bases, leaving 12 bases of the junction unmatched. Germline values: CDR1 SGHRS, CDR2 YFSETQ. CDR3 DNA sequence: TGCGCCAGCAGCCCCGACCCGACAGGGGTGTCTGGCTACACCTTC. Translation: CASSPDPTGVSGYTF.

The CDR3 region has the DNA TGCGCCAGCAGCGGAACAGGGGGCCTTAATCAGCCCCAGCATTTT. Residues: CASSGTGGLNQPQHF. The chain is built from TRBV10-2 and TRBJ1-5; TRBD1 agrees at 9 bases. The germline CDR1 and CDR2 sequences are WSHSY and SAAADI. There are 15 residues in the CDR3. The V segment lost 6 bases and the J segment 4 bases; nucleotides outside the gene matches: 7.